This T cell receptor beta chain was captured by sequencing in a study of T cells in Graves' hyperthyroidism and ophthalmopathy (dated by TCRdb to about 2019). As for the study more broadly: Peripheral blood samples were taken at the time of initial diagnosis, prior to any treatment. To identify distinguishing TCR V-J signatures, a discovery cohort of around 100 patients was used, comprising 43 with Graves' ophthalmopathy and under 60 with stable Graves' hyperthyroidism. Prospective prediction of ophthalmopathy was tested in an independent validation cohort consisting of roughly 19 hyperthyroidism patients and approximately 16 patients who later progressed to ophthalmopathy. The 100 discovery patients were randomly split 7:3 into training and test sets. In addition, the study compared T-cell repertoires in thyroid tissue and in blood from a handful of Graves' hyperthyroidism patients. Following sampling, methimazole starting at 30 mg daily was given to hyperthyroidism patients, and high-dose intravenous methylprednisolone was given to ophthalmopathy patients. The paper describes TCR Vbeta CDR3 sequencing of fewer than 150 peripheral blood samples, made up of some 42 ophthalmopathy patients, around 78 hyperthyroidism patients and roughly 17 progressor patients. Study-wide conclusions, independent of this receptor: In validation, the model predicted progression to ophthalmopathy with roughly 70% sensitivity and less than 80% specificity, a median of 6.5 months before onset. Blood samples also contained most of the expanded thyroid clonotypes (frequency above 0.001), which suggests that blood repertoires may reflect thyroid immune responses. No statistical method was used to set the sample size in advance, and investigators knew the group allocation. Ophthalmopathy was separated from stable hyperthyroidism by a 13 V-J signature model, with over 85% sensitivity and about 84% specificity obtained in cross-validation and 80%/75% obtained in testing.

The TCR beta CDR3 regions were amplified from RNA transcripts. The first round of RT-PCR for the TCR CDR3 was performed with the HTBI primer set and the Qiagen OneStep RT-PCR kit. The libraries were constructed in a second round of multiplex PCR and then size-selected and purified. Paired-end sequencing of the libraries was performed with 100 bp reads on an Illumina HiSeq2000. Turning to the authors' computational methods: SOAPnuke was used to process the raw data, throwing out any read that contained adapters or uncalled bases, had a mean Phred below 15, or lacked an exact constant-primer or identifier match. COPE v1.2.5 was used to merge high-quality paired reads, and clonotypes were defined as unique nucleotide sequences. MiTCR v1.1 was used to align clonotypes to the IMGT TRBV, TRBD and TRBJ reference segments. Analysis was restricted to V-J combinations with a frequency above 0.0001, which covered roughly 99% of repertoires. The TCS score was defined as F50 (clonal expansion) divided by E x V (chaos), with BLOSUM62-based TCRdist calculated between CDR3 peptides within each V-J. Welch's t-statistics and random forest reduced 500 to 550 V-J features to roughly 13, which were used in a naive Bayes classifier (R e1071). TCRdb reprocessing: public reads trimmed at Q25 with fastp, clones called with MiXCR, in-frame beta chains kept. Duplicate CDR3 protein sequences are folded into a single record with the most common DNA and genes. The V and J calls shown here were made by TCRdb, not taken from the authors' results. For this sample there are over 300,000 distinct CDR3 sequences; around 13% appear just once. In total, the top ten clones hold approximately 11% of the sample.

Graves' hyperthyroidism was defined as stable when no progression to ophthalmopathy occurred over 18 months of follow-up. Hyperthyroidism patients were aged 18 to 65 years and newly diagnosed, with disease duration of less than 2 months. Any patient with an uncontrolled infection, another autoimmune disease, pregnancy or lactation was excluded. Diagnoses relied on clinical symptoms, serum thyroxine and TRAb, thyroid ultrasound and orbital computed tomography. PBMCs were separated from 10 ml of fresh peripheral blood using Ficoll-Paque density gradient centrifugation. Trizol reagent was used to extract total RNA, and RNA quality was then checked on an Agilent 2100 Bioanalyzer. Details on this clonotype: Its antigen specificity is not known. No quality values exist for individual bases; no much larger clone is one base distant.

Trimming takes 3 bases from V and 0 bases from J, and the germline ends sit 11 bases apart. Inclusive of the bounding cysteine and phenylalanine, the CDR3 is 14 residues long. Solely the CDR3 DNA is kept, with 42 bases framed from the first base. CDR1 DFQATT and CDR2 SNEGSKA are derived from the germline V gene (reference sequence). The rearranged chain carries TRBV20-1 and TRBJ1-1; a weak D assignment points to TRBD1 (5 bases agree). The sequenced sample consisted of blood. This TCR was recovered from a woman aged 55-69 years with Graves' hyperthyroidism. The CDR3 loop reads CSASPWGVNTEAFF. The nucleotide sequence is given as TGCAGTGCTAGCCCGTGGGGGGTGAACACTGAAGCTTTCTTT.